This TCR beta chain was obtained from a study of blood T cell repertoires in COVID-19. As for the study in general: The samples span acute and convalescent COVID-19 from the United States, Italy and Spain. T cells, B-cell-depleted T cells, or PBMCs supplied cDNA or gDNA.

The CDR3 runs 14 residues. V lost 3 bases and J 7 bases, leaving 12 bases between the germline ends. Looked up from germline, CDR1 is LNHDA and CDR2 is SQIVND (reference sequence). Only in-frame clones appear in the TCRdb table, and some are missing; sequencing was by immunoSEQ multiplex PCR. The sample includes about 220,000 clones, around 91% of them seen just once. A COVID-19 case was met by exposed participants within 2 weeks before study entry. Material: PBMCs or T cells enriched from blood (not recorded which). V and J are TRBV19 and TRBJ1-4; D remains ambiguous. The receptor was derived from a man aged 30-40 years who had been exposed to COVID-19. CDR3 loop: CASSIRRVREKLFF. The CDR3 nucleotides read TGTGCCAGTAGTATCAGGAGGGTACGTGAAAAACTGTTTTTT.